A selection of T cell receptor beta chains follows, all from one sample in a study of blood T cell repertoires in COVID-19. Sequenced by immunoSEQ multiplex PCR; TCRdb stores in-frame clones only, minus some. The sample has some 120,000 clones, more than 75% seen once. Source material: peripheral blood. The receptors derive from a human donor in a cohort sampled during active COVID-19. Each CDR3 is given with its conserved first and last residue. Fields, in order: J gene, CDR3 length, clone size, V gene, D gene, CDR3 protein, CDR3 DNA. The D gene is left open where the match is weak. Clone size, where shown, is once, few, many, or a class for clones that have expanded.

TRBJ2-7	17	NA	TRBV3-1/TRBV3-2	TRBD2	CASSQVSSGSSSYEQYF	TGTGCCAGCAGCCAAGTGTCTAGCGGATCGTCCTCCTACGAGCAGTACTTC
TRBJ2-3	15	NA	TRBV5-1	NA	CASSLDGSSTDTQYF	TGCGCCAGCAGCTTGGACGGGTCTAGCACAGATACGCAGTATTTT
TRBJ1-4	15	NA	TRBV28	NA	CASTDWVSTNEKLFF	TGTGCCAGCACAGACTGGGTCTCAACTAATGAAAAACTGTTTTTT
TRBJ2-2	13	NA	TRBV19	TRBD1	CASSDRATGELFF	TGTGCCAGTAGTGACAGGGCCACCGGGGAGCTGTTTTTT
TRBJ1-3	19	NA	TRBV6-1	TRBD1	CASSEGYPGQTSSGNTIYF	TGTGCCAGCAGTGAAGGGTACCCGGGACAGACTTCCTCTGGAAACACCATATATTTT
TRBJ2-4	14	NA	TRBV7-9	TRBD1	CASRATGSENIQYF	TGTGCCAGCAGGGCGACAGGGAGCGAAAACATTCAGTACTTC
TRBJ2-3	16	NA	TRBV6-9	TRBD2	CASSLPSGGRGDTQYF	TGTGCCAGCAGCCTCCCTAGCGGGGGGAGGGGTGATACGCAGTATTTT
TRBJ1-1	13	NA	TRBV6-5	TRBD1	CASRQGGNTEAFF	TGTGCCAGCAGGCAGGGGGGGAACACTGAAGCTTTCTTT
TRBJ2-7	16	NA	TRBV7-8	TRBD2	CASSSLAGGPLREQYF	TGTGCCAGCAGCTCGCTAGCGGGGGGACCACTACGGGAGCAGTACTTC
TRBJ2-2	14	once	TRBV5-6	NA	CASSYGQPTGELFF	TGTGCCAGCAGCTATGGACAGCCCACCGGGGAGCTGTTTTTT